This record concerns one T cell receptor (beta chain) sequence. This clonotype was counted at least ten times. Its antigen is still unknown. Base-call qualities are not available, and no considerably larger clone is one nucleotide away. The hyperthyroidism patients were between 18 and 65 years old and newly diagnosed, with a disease duration of less than 2 months. The study excluded patients with uncontrolled infections, other autoimmune diseases, pregnancy or lactation. Diagnoses were based on clinical symptoms, serum thyroxine and TRAb, thyroid ultrasound and orbital computed tomography. Blood from progressor patients was collected at the time of first diagnosis with hyperthyroidism, before any ophthalmopathy symptoms had appeared. PBMCs were separated from 10 ml of fresh peripheral blood using Ficoll-Paque density gradient centrifugation. Patients classed as progressors first received a Graves' hyperthyroidism diagnosis and then went on to develop ophthalmopathy during follow-up. Total RNA was extracted using Trizol reagent, and RNA quality was assessed on an Agilent 2100 Bioanalyzer.

The V end loses 2 bases and the J end loses 3 bases, and a stretch of 8 bases separates them. CDR1 and CDR2 (GTSNPN, SVGIG) derive from the germline V gene (reference sequence). Including cysteine and phenylalanine, the CDR3 has 13 amino acids. The DNA shown is the 39-base CDR3, in frame from base 1. The TCR beta CDR3 regions were amplified from the RNA transcripts. For the first round of RT-PCR on the TCR CDR3, the HTBI primer set was used together with the Qiagen OneStep RT-PCR kit. The libraries were constructed in a second round of multiplex PCR and then size-selected and purified. The libraries were sequenced on an Illumina HiSeq2000 using paired-end 100 bp reads. The source study handled its data this way. Raw data were processed with SOAPnuke, discarding reads with adapters, uncalled bases, mean Phred below 15, or no exact constant-primer or identifier match. COPE v1.2.5 was used to merge high-quality paired reads, and clonotypes were defined as unique nucleotide sequences. MiTCR v1.1 was used to align clonotypes to the IMGT TRBV, TRBD and TRBJ reference segments. Only V-J combinations with frequency above 0.0001, covering 98% to 99.2% of repertoires, were analysed. A TCS score was defined as the ratio of F50 (clonal expansion) to E x V (chaos), with BLOSUM62-based TCRdist applied between CDR3 peptides within each V-J. Welch's t-statistics and random forest reduced 450 to 600 V-J features to about 12, which were used in a naive Bayes classifier (R e1071). Using fastp trimming at Q25 and MiXCR clonotype assembly, TCRdb reanalyzed the public sequencing data and kept in-frame beta chains. Rows are combined by CDR3 protein, so each entry shows the most common genes and DNA. Clone size and V and J calls follow TCRdb, not the original study. The sample contains roughly 380,000 distinct CDR3 sequences, about 13% of them found a single time. Under 25% of the sample rests with the top ten.

This sample stems from a study of T cells in Graves' hyperthyroidism and ophthalmopathy (dated by TCRdb to the late 2010s). Some background on the complete study: Peripheral blood samples were taken at initial diagnosis, before any treatment was given. To identify TCR V-J signatures that set the groups apart, the researchers used a discovery cohort of more than 95 patients, made up of roughly 40 with Graves' ophthalmopathy and 55 to 65 with stable Graves' hyperthyroidism. Prospective prediction of ophthalmopathy was tested in an independent validation cohort consisting of fewer than 20 hyperthyroidism patients and some 15 patients who later progressed to ophthalmopathy. The 100 discovery patients were randomly divided into training and test sets at a 7:3 ratio. The study also compared thyroid tissue and blood T-cell repertoires from five or six Graves' hyperthyroidism patients. Following sampling, methimazole starting at 30 mg daily was given to hyperthyroidism patients, and high-dose intravenous methylprednisolone was given to ophthalmopathy patients. According to the paper, TCR Vbeta CDR3 sequencing was carried out on approximately 140 peripheral blood samples, which came from fewer than 50 ophthalmopathy, 75 or so hyperthyroidism and roughly 17 progressor patients.

Study-wide conclusions, independent of this receptor: Sample size was not statistically predetermined, and blinding of investigators to group allocation was not performed. Blood samples also contained most of the expanded thyroid clonotypes (frequency above 0.001), which suggests that blood repertoires may reflect thyroid immune responses. During validation, the model predicted progression to ophthalmopathy a median of approximately 7 months ahead of onset, with around 71% sensitivity and under 85% specificity. A 13 V-J signature model separated ophthalmopathy from stable hyperthyroidism, with nearly 90% sensitivity and about 81% specificity in cross-validation and 80%/75% in testing.

The sample consisted of blood. The V and J segments used are TRBV30 and TRBJ1-5, with no confident D gene call. This TCR was sampled from a man aged 30 to 45 with Graves' hyperthyroidism that later progressed to Graves' ophthalmopathy. Read as DNA, the sequence is TGTGCCTGGAGTCTACCGCCCAATCAGCCCCAGCATTTT. This gives the protein CAWSLPPNQPQHF.